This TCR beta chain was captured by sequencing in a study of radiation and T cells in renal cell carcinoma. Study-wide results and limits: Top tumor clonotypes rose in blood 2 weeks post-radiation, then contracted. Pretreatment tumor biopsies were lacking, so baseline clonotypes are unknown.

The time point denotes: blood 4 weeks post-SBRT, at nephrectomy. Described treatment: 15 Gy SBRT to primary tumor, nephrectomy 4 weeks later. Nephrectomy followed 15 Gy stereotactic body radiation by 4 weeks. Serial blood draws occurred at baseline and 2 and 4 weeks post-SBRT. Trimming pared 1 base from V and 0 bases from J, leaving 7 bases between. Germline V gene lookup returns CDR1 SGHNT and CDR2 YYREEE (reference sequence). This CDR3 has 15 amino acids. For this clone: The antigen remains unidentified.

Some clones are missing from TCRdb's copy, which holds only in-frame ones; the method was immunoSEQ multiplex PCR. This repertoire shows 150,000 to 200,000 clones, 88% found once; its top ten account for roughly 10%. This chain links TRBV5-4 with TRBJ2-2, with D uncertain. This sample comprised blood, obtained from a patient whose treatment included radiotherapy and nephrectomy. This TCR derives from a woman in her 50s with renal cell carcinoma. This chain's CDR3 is CASSLRLANTGELFF. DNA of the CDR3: TGTGCCAGCAGCTTGCGCCTAGCGAACACCGGGGAGCTGTTTTTT.